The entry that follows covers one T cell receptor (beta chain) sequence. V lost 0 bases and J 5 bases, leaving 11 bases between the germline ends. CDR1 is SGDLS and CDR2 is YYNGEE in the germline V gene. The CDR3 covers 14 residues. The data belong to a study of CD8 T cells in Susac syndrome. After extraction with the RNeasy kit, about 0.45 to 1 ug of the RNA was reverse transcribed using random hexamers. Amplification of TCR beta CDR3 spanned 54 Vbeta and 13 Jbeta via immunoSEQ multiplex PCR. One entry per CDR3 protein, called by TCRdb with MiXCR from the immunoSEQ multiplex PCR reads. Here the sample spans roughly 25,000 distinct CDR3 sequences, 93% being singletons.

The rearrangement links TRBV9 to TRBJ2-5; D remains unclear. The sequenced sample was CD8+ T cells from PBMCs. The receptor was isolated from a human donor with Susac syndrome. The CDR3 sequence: CASSVEDGEETQYF. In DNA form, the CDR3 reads TGTGCCAGCAGCGTAGAAGACGGAGAGGAGACCCAGTACTTC.